This passage covers 18 T cell receptor beta chains from one sample sequenced in a study of cytomegalovirus exposure and HLA in healthy donors. The PCR used 60 Vbeta and 13 Jbeta primers. The protocol was immunoSEQ multiplex PCR, while the TCRdb copy is restricted to in-frame clones and leaves out a portion. The profile covers hundreds of thousands of clones, with about four fifths appearing a single time and nearly 6% taken by the ten largest. The sample taken for sequencing was PBMCs. These receptor sequences come from a man aged 35-49 years in good health and CMV-seropositive.

V and J are TRBV5-1 and TRBJ2-3, with a tentative D call TRBD2 (6 bases). This CDR3 is 13 amino acids long. Trimming took off 4 bases at V and 4 bases at J, with 10 bases between the two ends. Germline V CDR1 and CDR2: SGHRS, YFSETQ. The CDR3 protein is CASSPGGPDTQYF. The CDR3 coding sequence is TGCGCCAGCAGCCCCGGAGGGCCAGATACGCAGTATTTT.

The V and J genes are TRBV20-1 and TRBJ2-3; D uncertain. The CDR3 is 11 amino acids. V lost 3 bases and J lost 8, with 9 bases in between. The germline V gene has CDR1 DFQATT and CDR2 SNEGSKA (reference sequence). CDR3 loop: CSASDRSTQYF. CDR3 bases: TGCAGTGCTAGCGATAGGAGTACGCAGTATTTT.

V and J are TRBV7-7 and TRBJ2-1; TRBD2 is a possible D gene (6 bases). The V end lost 9 bases, the J end lost 0 bases, and 15 bases lay between the germline ends. This CDR3 has 15 residues. CDR1 and CDR2 from the germline V gene are SSHAT and FNYEAQ (reference sequence). In DNA form, the CDR3 reads TGTGCCAGTACACCGGGACTGGGCTCCTACAATGAGCAGTTCTTC. Translation gives CASTPGLGSYNEQFF.

The rearrangement uses TRBV5-1 and TRBJ2-7; 9 nucleotides line up with TRBD1. The CDR3 is made up of 15 amino acids. In germline, CDR1 is SGHRS, CDR2 YFSETQ. V lost 0 bases, J lost 5 bases, and 6 bases stayed unmatched. This CDR3 is CASSLGGTGNHEQYF. In DNA, the CDR3 is TGCGCCAGCAGCTTGGGGGGGACAGGGAACCACGAGCAGTACTTC.

This chain joins TRBV2 and TRBJ1-5; 7 bases line up with TRBD1. The V segment lost 4 bases and the J segment 3 bases; nucleotides outside the gene matches: 6. CDR1 and CDR2 from the germline V gene are SNHLY and FYNNEI. CDR3 length: 15 amino acids. The CDR3 region has the DNA TGTGCCAGCAGTGCCAACAGGGGTGACAATCAGCCCCAGCATTTT. It encodes CASSANRGDNQPQHF.

V gene TRBV28 combines with J gene TRBJ1-3; 7 nucleotides agree with TRBD1. CDR3 length equals 17 residues. V lost 5 bases, J lost 0 bases, and 10 bases stayed unmatched. Germline V gene lookup returns CDR1 MDHEN and CDR2 SYDVKM. The CDR3 DNA reads as TGTGCCAGCAGTGCCAATGACAGGGTCTTCTCTGGAAACACCATATATTTT. It encodes CASSANDRVFSGNTIYF.

This chain joins TRBV7-9 and TRBJ2-1; 9 bases agree with TRBD1. CDR3 length: 15 residues. Per the germline V gene, CDR1 is SEHNR and CDR2 is FQNEAQ (reference sequence). The V segment lost 6 bases and the J segment 4 bases; nucleotides outside the gene matches: 7. The CDR3 DNA reads TGTGCCAGCAGGCCGGGACAGGGTGAATACAATGAGCAGTTCTTC. It encodes CASRPGQGEYNEQFF.

The chain uses TRBV25-1 and TRBJ1-1; no clear D gene. Germline values: CDR1 MGHDK, CDR2 SYGVNS. V was trimmed by 3 bases and J by 3 bases, leaving 5 bases between them. This CDR3 is built from 12 residues. The CDR3 bases are TGTGCCAGCAGTGATTACTACACTGAAGCTTTCTTT. Translating gives CASSDYYTEAFF.

The V gene is TRBV19, the J gene TRBJ1-2; 7 bases are a match to TRBD1. Germline CDR1 reads LNHDA; CDR2 reads SQIVND (reference sequence). CDR3 length: 14 amino acids. V shed 2 bases, J shed 4 bases, and the junction held 4 bases outside the gene matches. CDR3 bases: TGTGCCAGTAGTATAACGCCAGGGGGCTATGGCTACACCTTC. It translates to CASSITPGGYGYTF.

The chain is built from TRBV18 and TRBJ2-5; 12 bases map to TRBD2. V gave up 6 bases and J gave up 6 bases; unmatched junction bases: 11. Germline V gene data show CDR1 as KGHSH and CDR2 as LQKENI. This CDR3 spans 16 amino acids. CDR3 bases: TGTGCCAGCTCTCCTCTCCTAGCGGGAGGGAGGAAGACCCAGTACTTC. Protein sequence: CASSPLLAGGRKTQYF.

The J gene is TRBJ2-1, the V gene TRBV7-9; 10 bases are shared with TRBD2. Trimming at V came to 3 bases and at J to 3 bases, leaving 5 bases not matched to a gene. CDR1 SEHNR and CDR2 FQNEAQ come from the germline V gene (reference sequence). The CDR3 totals 16 residues. CDR3 DNA sequence: TGTGCCAGCAGCTTCGGCCCTAGCGGGAGCTACAATGAGCAGTTCTTC. Translating it yields CASSFGPSGSYNEQFF. The variable domain in full, completed from reference TRBV7-9 and TRBJ2-1, reads DTGVSQNPRHKITKRGQNVTFRCDPISEHNRLYWYRQTLGQGPEFLTYFQNEAQLEKSRLLSDRFSAERPKGSFSTLEIQRTEQGDSAMYLCASSFGPSGSYNEQFFGPGTRLTVL.

The rearrangement uses TRBV2 and TRBJ1-5, with 8 bases aligning to TRBD1. The CDR3 loop spans 16 amino acids. Trimming took 6 bases from V and 7 from J; bases not matched to a gene: 14. Germline values: CDR1 SNHLY, CDR2 FYNNEI. The CDR3 DNA sequence: TGTGCCAGCAGCCCCGGACAGGGAAAGGGAAAACAGCCCCAGCATTTT. It specifies CASSPGQGKGKQPQHF.

This chain links TRBV7-8 with TRBJ1-5; TRBD1 matches 7 bases. CDR1 and CDR2 (germline): SGHVS, FQNEAQ. The CDR3 consists of 13 residues. After removal of 10 bases from V and 4 bases from J, the junction contained 7 bases not matched to a gene. CDR3: CATTGARNQPQHF. In DNA form, the CDR3 reads TGTGCCACCACAGGGGCCCGAAATCAGCCCCAGCATTTT.

This clone has a handful of counts. The chain uses TRBV2 and TRBJ2-1, with 8 bases identical to TRBD1. Germline-derived CDR1 and CDR2 are SNHLY and FYNNEI. V was pared by 7 bases and J by 0 bases, with 2 bases of the junction left unmatched. This CDR3 spans 14 amino acids. CDR3 DNA sequence: TGTGCCAGCACAACAGGGGGCTCCTACAATGAGCAGTTCTTC. It codes for CASTTGGSYNEQFF.

This chain joins TRBV6-1 and TRBJ1-2; TRBD1 might be the D (5 bases). Per the germline V gene, CDR1 is MNHNS and CDR2 is SASEGT. The CDR3 spans 19 residues. Trimming took 3 bases from V and 8 from J, leaving 31 bases between them. For the CDR3, the DNA is TGTGCCAGCAGTGACCGTGAACGGGACTTTCGACGTGTAGGAGTAGGCTACACCTTC. It is translated as CASSDRERDFRRVGVGYTF.

This clone turned up a few times. The V call is TRBV30, the J call TRBJ1-5; D call uncertain. The CDR3 loop spans 15 amino acids. V lost 3 bases, J lost 2 bases, and 14 bases lay in between. CDR1 GTSNPN and CDR2 SVGIG come from the germline V gene (reference sequence). The CDR3 coding sequence is TGTGCCTGGAGCGTCGGAGGGCGGCGCAATCAGCCCCAGCATTTT. Translation: CAWSVGGRRNQPQHF.

CDR3 nucleotide sequence: TGTGCCACCAGCAGAGGTTGGGATGAGGACAGGGACGGCTACACCTTC. Its translation: CATSRGWDEDRDGYTF. The rearrangement links TRBV15 to TRBJ1-2; 8 bases match TRBD1. V was clipped by 1 base and J by 8 bases; unmatched bases: 12. The CDR3 covers 16 residues. Germline CDR1 LNHNV, CDR2 YYDKDF (reference sequence). The complete variable domain, with remaining parts taken from reference TRBV15 and TRBJ1-2, reads DAMVIQNPRYQVTQFGKPVTLSCSQTLNHNVMYWYQQKSSQAPKLLFHYYDKDFNNEADTPDNFQSRRPNTSFCFLDIRSPGLGDTAMYLCATSRGWDEDRDGYTFGSGTRLTVV.

V gene TRBV11-2 combines with J gene TRBJ1-1, with D perhaps matching TRBD1 (6 bases). This CDR3 is 16 amino acids long. Germline lookup yields CDR1 SGHAT and CDR2 FQNNGV. Deletions cut 1 base from V and 0 bases from J, with 12 bases between. CDR3 sequence reads: CASSLAGGALNTEAFF. The CDR3 region has the DNA TGTGCCAGCAGCTTAGCTGGGGGGGCGTTGAACACTGAAGCTTTCTTT.